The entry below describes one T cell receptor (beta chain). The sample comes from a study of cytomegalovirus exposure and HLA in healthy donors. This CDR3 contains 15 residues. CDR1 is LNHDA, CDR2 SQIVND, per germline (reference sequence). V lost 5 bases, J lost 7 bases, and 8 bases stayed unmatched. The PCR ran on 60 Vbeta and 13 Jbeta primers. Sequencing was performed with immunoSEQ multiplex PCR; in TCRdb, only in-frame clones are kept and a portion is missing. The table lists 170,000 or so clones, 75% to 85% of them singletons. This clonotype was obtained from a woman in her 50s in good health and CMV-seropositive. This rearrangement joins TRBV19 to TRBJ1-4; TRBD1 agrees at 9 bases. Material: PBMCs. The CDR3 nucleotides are TGTGCCAGTAGTTTCTTACAGGGGGCGGGTGAAAAACTGTTTTTT. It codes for CASSFLQGAGEKLFF.